The sample holds many counts of the clone carrying this TCR beta chain. Trimming took 7 bases from V and 8 from J, leaving 11 bases between them. This CDR3 contains 11 residues. This record comes from a study of early T cells in non-severe SARS-CoV-2 infection. Via MiXCR, TCRdb re-called the 5' RACE reads, giving one row per CDR3 protein. The data contain approximately 98,000 distinct CDR3 sequences, around 10% of them singletons. Material for sequencing was whole blood. This TCR was recovered from an adult who was a healthcare worker with PCR-confirmed SARS-CoV-2 infection or an uninfected control (not recorded which). This sequence joins TRBV12-3 or TRBV12-4 and TRBJ1-2; D gene uncertain. The CDR3 region is CASTPGGGYTF. The CDR3 coding sequence is TGTGCCAGCACCCCAGGCGGGGGCTACACCTTC.